This T cell receptor (beta chain) was found in a study of spatial heterogeneity in lung cancer. About the study: Within raw reads, each unique TCR and UMI combination appeared on average more than ten times.

With 7 bases clipped from V and 0 bases from J, the junction kept 0 bases outside the gene matches. This CDR3 spans 13 amino acids. Germline V gene lookup returns CDR1 SGHRS and CDR2 YFSETQ. Time point denoted: sample taken at primary tumor resection. Sequencing covered unsorted whole RNA taken from tumor, nontumor lung or frozen PBMC. Samples were obtained from approximately 72 donors, all untreated early-stage non-small cell lung cancer patients. Comments on this clonotype: Its matching antigen is unknown.

Findings and limits, study-wide: At resection, ubiquitous expanded tumor TCRs appeared in blood more than at follow-up.

Each TCR cDNA molecule bore a unique molecular identifier. Each CDR3 protein gets one entry after TCRdb re-called the 5' RACE reads with MiXCR. The repertoire holds tens of thousands of distinct CDR3 sequences, with 3.5% to 5.5% as singletons. Sequences were derived from PBMCs, sampled at surgery. This sequence joins TRBV5-1 and TRBJ2-3; 9 bases are a match to TRBD1. This sequence was found in a male donor with early-stage non-small cell lung cancer. CDR3 amino acids: CASGTGSTDTQYF. The DNA of the CDR3 is TGCGCCAGCGGGACAGGGAGCACAGATACGCAGTATTTT. Using reference TRBV5-1 and TRBJ2-3 for the parts outside the CDR3, the full variable domain is KAGVTQTPRYLIKTRGQQVTLSCSPISGHRSVSWYQQTPGQGLQFLFEYFSETQRNKGNFPGRFSGRQFSNSRSEMNVSTLELGDSALYLCASGTGSTDTQYFGPGTRLTVL.